The 32 T cell receptor beta chains listed next were all sequenced from one sample in a study of circulating and synovial CD4+ cells in juvenile arthritis. Using immunoSEQ multiplex PCR, the repertoire was profiled, and TCRdb retains in-frame clones only, with some absent. The data hold about 30,000 clones, with 93% observed a single time. Sequenced input: CD4+ T cells from blood. The receptors originated from a human donor with juvenile idiopathic arthritis.

This chain uses TRBV2 with TRBJ1-1; TRBD1 matches 8 bases. Trimming removed 6 bases from V and 1 base from J; junction bases left unmatched: 7. Germline assignment: CDR1 SNHLY and CDR2 FYNNEI. The CDR3 contains 15 residues. CDR3 nucleotide sequence: TGTGCCAGCAGGGGTGGGACAGGCACGAACACTGAAGCTTTCTTT. This translates into CASRGGTGTNTEAFF.

The V and J genes are TRBV7-9 and TRBJ1-1; D gene unclear. This CDR3 region has 15 residues. Trimming left V 2 bases short and J 4 bases short, with 14 bases between. CDR1 SEHNR and CDR2 FQNEAQ come from the germline V gene (reference sequence). CDR3 nucleotide sequence: TGTGCCAGCAGCTTAACCGCGGATTCGGCCACTGAAGCTTTCTTT. Amino acid sequence: CASSLTADSATEAFF. Together with reference TRBV7-9 and TRBJ1-1, the CDR3 gives the full variable domain: DTGVSQNPRHKITKRGQNVTFRCDPISEHNRLYWYRQTLGQGPEFLTYFQNEAQLEKSRLLSDRFSAERPKGSFSTLEIQRTEQGDSAMYLCASSLTADSATEAFFGQGTRLTVV.

This clone was observed a single time. The chain links TRBV5-4 to TRBJ2-1; D remains ambiguous. The V and J ends lost 0 bases and 6 bases respectively, with 7 bases between them. CDR1 SGHNT and CDR2 YYREEE come from the germline V gene (reference sequence). CDR3 length: 13 residues. The CDR3 is CASSLATPNEQFF. The CDR3 DNA follows: TGTGCCAGCAGCTTGGCTACTCCCAATGAGCAGTTCTTC.

V is TRBV2 and J is TRBJ1-5, with D possibly matching TRBD1 (5 bases). CDR3 length equals 13 residues. With 8 bases removed from V and 0 bases from J, the gap between germline ends came to 8 bases. Germline CDR1 and CDR2: SNHLY and FYNNEI. This chain's CDR3 is CASGQGSNQPQHF. CDR3 nucleotide sequence: TGTGCCAGCGGTCAGGGTAGCAATCAGCCCCAGCATTTT.

This chain connects TRBV18 to TRBJ1-2, with 7 bases aligning to TRBD1. This CDR3 contains 14 residues. V trimming: 4 bases; J trimming: 1 base; junction bases outside the gene matches: 3. Germline CDR1 KGHSH, CDR2 LQKENI. The CDR3 sequence: CASSRTGDNYGYTF. CDR3 sequence (DNA): TGTGCCAGCTCACGAACAGGGGATAACTATGGCTACACCTTC.

V usage is TRBV4-1 and J usage is TRBJ1-2; 10 bases agree with TRBD1. Trimming at V came to 5 bases and at J to 4 bases, leaving 7 bases not matched to a gene. Per the germline V gene, CDR1 is MGHRA and CDR2 is YSYEKL. The CDR3 loop spans 15 amino acids. CDR3 nucleotide sequence: TGCGCCAGCAGCGGGACAGGGGCGGATCGCTATGGCTACACCTTC. Protein sequence: CASSGTGADRYGYTF.

The genes are TRBV5-1 and TRBJ2-5; 7 bases fit TRBD1. The CDR3 is 12 residues long. V was pared by 4 bases and J by 11 bases, with 8 bases of the junction left unmatched. In germline, CDR1 is SGHRS, CDR2 YFSETQ. CDR3 in amino acids: CASSPTQGKQYF. The CDR3 region has the DNA TGCGCCAGCAGCCCTACACAGGGGAAGCAGTACTTC.

The rearrangement uses TRBV5-1 and TRBJ2-5; weak D call: TRBD1 (6 bases). With 4 bases removed from V and 1 base from J, the gap between germline ends came to 11 bases. Germline V gene data show CDR1 as SGHRS and CDR2 as YFSETQ. The CDR3 covers 14 residues. The CDR3 protein is CASSQKDSQETQYF. The CDR3 bases are TGCGCCAGCAGCCAAAAGGACAGCCAAGAGACCCAGTACTTC.

The chain joins TRBV11-2 to TRBJ2-1; 8 nucleotides match TRBD2. The CDR3 has 18 residues. Germline V gene lookup returns CDR1 SGHAT and CDR2 FQNNGV. With 1 base clipped from V and 8 bases from J, the junction kept 16 bases outside the gene matches. CDR3 coding DNA: TGTGCCAGCAGCTTAGGGGCGTCCAGCGGGAGTATGGTAGATGAGCAGTTCTTC. Its translation: CASSLGASSGSMVDEQFF. The full variable domain, with the rest looked up from reference TRBV11-2 and TRBJ2-1, is EAGVAQSPRYKIIEKRQSVAFWCNPISGHATLYWYQQILGQGPKLLIQFQNNGVVDDSQLPKDRFSAERLKGVDSTLKIQPAKLEDSAVYLCASSLGASSGSMVDEQFFGPGTRLTVL.

V gene TRBV19 combines with J gene TRBJ2-2, with a tentative D call TRBD1 (6 bases). Germline CDR1 and CDR2: LNHDA and SQIVND (reference sequence). The V end lost 5 bases, the J end lost 1 base, and 11 bases lay between the germline ends. The CDR3 runs to 15 residues. CDR3: CASSLQGRNTGELFF. DNA for the CDR3: TGTGCCAGTAGTCTCCAGGGGCGGAACACCGGGGAGCTGTTTTTT. Variable domain in full (rest from reference TRBV19 and TRBJ2-2): DGGITQSPKYLFRKEGQNVTLSCEQNLNHDAMYWYRQDPGQGLRLIYYSQIVNDFQKGDIAEGYSVSREKKESFPLTVTSAQKNPTAFYLCASSLQGRNTGELFFGEGSRLTVL.

The chain employs TRBV9 and TRBJ2-2, with 7 bases lining up with TRBD2. Germline V CDR1 and CDR2: SGDLS, YYNGEE. CDR3 length: 15 residues. V lost 0 bases, J lost 3 bases, and 2 bases stayed unmatched. The CDR3 nucleotides are TGTGCCAGCAGCGTAGATGCGGGAGACACCGGGGAGCTGTTTTTT. Translated, it gives CASSVDAGDTGELFF.

CDR3 loop: CAIGGTSGSSTDTQYF. The CDR3, as DNA: TGTGCCATAGGGGGGACTAGCGGGTCTAGCACAGATACGCAGTATTTT. The chain employs TRBV10-3 and TRBJ2-3; 12 bases are a match to TRBD2. J gave up 0 bases and V 9 bases, and 7 bases lay outside the gene matches. The germline gives CDR1 ENHRY, CDR2 SYGVKD. CDR3 length equals 16 residues.

The DNA of the CDR3 is TGTGCCAGCAGCTGGACGACAGGGGGGCAGAACTATGGCTACACCTTC. Its protein product is CASSWTTGGQNYGYTF. This chain links TRBV5-5 with TRBJ1-2, with 9 bases lining up with TRBD1. The CDR3 contains 16 residues. Germline loops: CDR1 SGHKS, CDR2 YYEKEE (reference sequence). With V trimmed by 3 bases and J by 2 bases, 8 bases remained unmatched.

This clone was observed once. The J gene is TRBJ2-7, the V gene TRBV28, with 7 nucleotides matching TRBD1. This CDR3 comprises 13 residues. Germline V gene sequence: CDR1 MDHEN, CDR2 SYDVKM. V lost 7 bases and J lost 2; bases outside the gene matches: 5. The CDR3 loop reads CASMTGTAYEQYF. The CDR3 coding sequence is TGTGCCAGCATGACCGGGACAGCCTACGAGCAGTACTTC.

V usage is TRBV11-3 and J usage is TRBJ2-7; D not certain. V lost 0 bases and J lost 6, with 9 bases in between. In germline, CDR1 is SGHNT, CDR2 YENEEA. This CDR3 region has 13 residues. CDR3 coding DNA: TGTGCCAGCAGCTTAGAAGAATTCGGCGAGCAGTACTTC. Translation: CASSLEEFGEQYF.

The CDR3 DNA sequence: TGCAGTGCTGTCCCCCCGGAGACCCAGTACTTC. It codes for CSAVPPETQYF. V usage is TRBV20-1 and J usage is TRBJ2-5; the D is unclear. This CDR3 is built from 11 residues. Trimming removed 5 bases from V and 5 bases from J, with 9 bases in between. Germline lookup yields CDR1 DFQATT and CDR2 SNEGSKA (reference sequence).

This clone was seen a handful of times. This chain connects TRBV4-2 to TRBJ2-5; 9 positions match TRBD2. The germline gives CDR1 LGHNA, CDR2 YNFKEQ. V gave up 1 base and J gave up 4 bases; unmatched junction bases: 7. The CDR3 consists of 16 residues. The DNA of the CDR3 is TGTGCCAGCAGCCAAGGGGGCGGGAGGGCCTTAGAGACCCAGTACTTC. It codes for CASSQGGGRALETQYF.

V and J are TRBV12-5 and TRBJ1-1; possible D gene TRBD1, 5 bases. Trimming removed 7 bases from V and 4 bases from J, with 16 bases in between. The germline V gene encodes CDR1 LGHNT and CDR2 FRNRAP. The CDR3 loop spans 14 amino acids. CDR3 sequence reads: CASAPLGGGTEAFF. In DNA form, the CDR3 reads TGTGCTAGTGCCCCACTGGGGGGTGGCACTGAAGCTTTCTTT.

V is TRBV6-1 and J is TRBJ1-1; the D is unclear. V lost 7 bases and J lost 1, with 13 bases in between. The CDR3 consists of 14 residues. From germline, CDR1 is MNHNS and CDR2 SASEGT. This chain's CDR3 is CASTTGRPNTEAFF. CDR3 DNA sequence: TGTGCCAGCACAACGGGGAGGCCGAACACTGAAGCTTTCTTT.

This clone was picked up a small number of times. The chain carries TRBV5-1 and TRBJ2-4; 8 nucleotides match TRBD1. The CDR3 totals 16 residues. Germline assignment: CDR1 SGHRS and CDR2 YFSETQ. V dropped 4 bases and J dropped 4; count of bases not matched to a gene: 10. The CDR3 loop is CASSLLQGGAKNIQYF. CDR3 nucleotide sequence: TGCGCCAGCAGCCTATTACAGGGGGGAGCTAAAAACATTCAGTACTTC.

The chain uses TRBV10-1 and TRBJ2-7; D perhaps matches TRBD1 (6 bases). V lost 3 bases to trimming and J lost 3 bases, with 9 bases between them. CDR3 length: 13 residues. Germline assignment: CDR1 WNHNN and CDR2 SYGVQD (reference sequence). In nucleotides, the CDR3 is TGCGCCAGCAGTGACGACAGGTACTACGAGCAGTACTTC. Amino acids: CASSDDRYYEQYF.

A word on this clone: Germline and junction disagree at one end, which may indicate a read error. The gene calls are TRBV7-3 and TRBJ2-3, with D possibly matching TRBD2 (6 bases). This CDR3 has 15 residues. Germline V gene data show CDR1 as SGHTA and CDR2 as FQGTGA. CDR3 sequence: CASTLAATATDTQYF. CDR3 bases: TGTGCCAGCACCTTAGCGGCCACTGCCACAGATACGCAGTATTTT.

The chain couples TRBV29-1 to TRBJ1-1; D is unresolved. Per germline, CDR1 SQVTM and CDR2 ANQGSEA. CDR3 size: 12 residues. V was shortened by 6 bases and J by 2 bases, with 10 bases between the two germline ends. This CDR3 reads CSVLEANTEAFF. DNA for the CDR3: TGCAGCGTCCTAGAAGCAAACACTGAAGCTTTCTTT.

This clone was picked up a small number of times. The J gene is TRBJ2-7, the V gene TRBV28, with D unclear. Per the germline V gene, CDR1 is MDHEN and CDR2 is SYDVKM. The V and J ends lost 5 bases and 6 bases respectively, with 11 bases between them. The length of the CDR3 is 12 residues. CDR3 in amino acids: CASSVTIAEQYF. CDR3 sequence (DNA): TGTGCCAGCAGTGTGACCATAGCCGAGCAGTACTTC.

The chain recombines TRBV12-5 with TRBJ2-1; 9 bases line up with TRBD2. This CDR3 is built from 20 residues. Germline-derived CDR1 and CDR2 are LGHNT and FRNRAP. The V and J ends lost 1 base and 8 bases, in that order; junction bases with no gene match: 21. The CDR3 DNA is TGTGCTAGTGGTTTGGCCCGACTGGGGCAAAGCGGGAGGACGGGGGATGAGCAGTTCTTC. Its protein is CASGLARLGQSGRTGDEQFF.

V gene TRBV28 combines with J gene TRBJ1-2; D ambiguous. Germline loops: CDR1 MDHEN, CDR2 SYDVKM. The CDR3 loop spans 15 amino acids. V gave up 3 bases and J gave up 3 bases, with 14 bases separating them. The CDR3 DNA reads as TGTGCCAGCAGTTTGGCCGGCGGGGTGGACTATGGCTACACCTTC. This sequence encodes CASSLAGGVDYGYTF.

V and J are TRBV18 and TRBJ1-5; TRBD1 is a possible D gene (6 bases). The ends were cut back, 4 bases at V and 1 base at J, with 20 bases in the middle. Per the germline V gene, CDR1 is KGHSH and CDR2 is LQKENI. The CDR3 is made up of 18 amino acids. Written as DNA, the CDR3 is TGTGCCAGCTCACAAAACCGGATCCAGGGGAGCAGCAATCAGCCCCAGCATTTT. It is translated as CASSQNRIQGSSNQPQHF.

Worth noting for this clone: An end of the junction differs from the germline gene, which may be a read error. This chain uses TRBV7-9 with TRBJ2-1; 12 bases fit TRBD2. Germline V gene sequence: CDR1 SEHNR, CDR2 FQNEAQ (reference sequence). The CDR3 contains 16 residues. Here the CDR3 DNA reads TGTGCCAGCAGCCTAGCGGGAGGGCCTTTATTTAATGAGCAGTTCTTC. This encodes CASSLAGGPLFNEQFF.

This rearrangement joins TRBV5-4 to TRBJ2-7; 12 positions match TRBD2. Germline-derived CDR1 and CDR2 are SGHNT and YYREEE (reference sequence). The V and J ends lost 2 bases and 6 bases, in that order; junction bases with no gene match: 6. The CDR3 is made up of 15 amino acids. The CDR3 DNA reads TGTGCCAGCAGCTTTAGACTAGCGGGAGTGGGCGAGCAGTACTTC. This gives the protein CASSFRLAGVGEQYF.

This chain links TRBV19 with TRBJ1-2, with TRBD1 identical over 9 bases. This CDR3 has 15 amino acids. Trimming at V came to 8 bases and at J to 4 bases, leaving 11 bases not matched to a gene. Germline V gene sequence: CDR1 LNHDA, CDR2 SQIVND (reference sequence). CDR3 residues: CASRLRDRDSYGYTF. CDR3 nucleotide sequence: TGTGCCAGTCGACTCCGGGACAGGGATTCCTATGGCTACACCTTC.

The CDR3 sequence is CASSPPIGGNTIYF. The DNA for the CDR3 is TGTGCCAGCAGTCCGCCTATCGGGGGAAACACCATATATTTT. This chain links TRBV6-6 with TRBJ1-3; D is unclear. Germline assignment: CDR1 MNHNY and CDR2 SVGAGI (reference sequence). The CDR3 extends over 14 amino acids. Trimming took 5 bases from V and 4 from J, leaving 12 bases between them.

CDR3 sequence (DNA): TGCGCCAGCAGCCAAGAGACAGGGAAGATACGTGAGCAGTACTTC. Residues: CASSQETGKIREQYF. The rearrangement uses TRBV4-1 and TRBJ2-7; 7 positions match TRBD1. Germline trimming cut 0 bases from V and 7 bases from J; bases unmatched to any gene: 9. CDR3 length: 15 residues. The germline V gene encodes CDR1 MGHRA and CDR2 YSYEKL.